The 18 T cell receptor beta chains below were found in one sample sequenced in a study of Graves' ophthalmopathy and Graves' hyperthyroidism. RNA served as the template for amplifying TCR beta CDR3 regions. The first round was an RT-PCR with HTBI primers, and the second round was a multiplex PCR. TCRdb itself ran the multiplex PCR reads through MiXCR, one entry per CDR3 protein. The top ten hold over 2.5% of the sample, which has around 660,000 distinct CDR3 sequences, about 38% seen once. What was sequenced was peripheral blood. Receptors were obtained from an adult man with Graves' ophthalmopathy.

The chain combines TRBV25-1 with TRBJ2-7; a weak D match, TRBD1 (8 bases). Trimming left V 6 bases short and J 2 bases short, with 20 bases between. The CDR3 sequence is 16 residues long. The germline CDR1 and CDR2 sequences are MGHDK and SYGVNS. CDR3 sequence (DNA): TGTGCCAGCAGGCGGGGGCGGGGACAGGCAACCTACGAGCAGTACTTC. Its protein product is CASRRGRGQATYEQYF.

The chain joins TRBV20-1 to TRBJ1-5; D is unclear. V dropped 3 bases and J dropped 3 bases, with 6 bases sitting between them. The V gene's germline CDR1 is DFQATT and CDR2 SNEGSKA (reference sequence). The CDR3 length is 12 residues. The CDR3 sequence is CSASSPNQPQHF. The CDR3 DNA is TGCAGTGCTAGTAGTCCCAATCAGCCCCAGCATTTT.

The chain is built from TRBV7-9 and TRBJ2-2; the D is unclear. Per the germline V gene, CDR1 is SEHNR and CDR2 is FQNEAQ (reference sequence). Trimming took 0 bases from V and 5 from J, leaving 7 bases between them. This CDR3 has 14 amino acids. The CDR3 DNA sequence: TGTGCCAGCAGCTTAGCGCATGGGACCGGGGAGCTGTTTTTT. It specifies CASSLAHGTGELFF. The full variable domain, in which reference TRBV7-9 and TRBJ2-2 provide the parts outside the CDR3, is DTGVSQNPRHKITKRGQNVTFRCDPISEHNRLYWYRQTLGQGPEFLTYFQNEAQLEKSRLLSDRFSAERPKGSFSTLEIQRTEQGDSAMYLCASSLAHGTGELFFGEGSRLTVL.

This chain joins TRBV6-5 and TRBJ2-5; D may be TRBD2 (5 bases). Germline V gene data show CDR1 as MNHEY and CDR2 as SVGAGI. This CDR3 contains 12 residues. Trimming pared 6 bases from V and 7 bases from J, leaving 12 bases between. CDR3 DNA sequence: TGTGCCAGCAGCCAAGAGGGTGGGACCCAGTACTTC. Its protein product is CASSQEGGTQYF.

The table lists this clonotype with many counts. This chain links TRBV7-9 with TRBJ2-1, with 8 bases identical to TRBD1. CDR1 is SEHNR and CDR2 is FQNEAQ in the germline V gene (reference sequence). J lost 5 bases, V lost 3 bases, and 6 bases had no gene match. CDR3 length: 15 amino acids. DNA of the CDR3: TGTGCCAGCAGCTTGAGAGGACAGGGCCACAATGAGCAGTTCTTC. This encodes CASSLRGQGHNEQFF.

This clonotype was counted many times. The chain is built from TRBV10-3 and TRBJ2-7, with 10 nucleotides matching TRBD1. The CDR3 is made up of 14 amino acids. Germline assignment: CDR1 ENHRY and CDR2 SYGVKD. V lost 7 bases, J lost 6 bases, and 9 bases stayed unmatched. CDR3 region: CAITRDRGVSEQYF. The CDR3 nucleotides are TGTGCCATCACTCGGGACAGGGGAGTGAGCGAGCAGTACTTC.

Details on this clonotype: Being one base from a much bigger clone, this may be a read error. The CDR3 is CASRTGATNEKLFF. In DNA form, the CDR3 reads TGTGCCAGCAGGACAGGGGCAACTAATGAAAAACTGTTTTTT. This chain joins TRBV2 and TRBJ1-4, with 8 nucleotides matching TRBD1. V gave up 6 bases and J gave up 0 bases; unmatched junction bases: 0. This CDR3 comprises 14 residues. Germline V gives CDR1 SNHLY, CDR2 FYNNEI.

This clonotype was recorded at least ten times. The rearrangement links TRBV5-5 to TRBJ1-6, with 9 bases identical to TRBD1. Germline-derived CDR1 and CDR2 are SGHKS and YYEKEE (reference sequence). The J segment lost 6 bases and the V segment lost 4 bases, leaving 8 bases of the junction unmatched. The CDR3 runs 16 residues. The CDR3 loop is CASSRSGTGSNSPLHF. Here the CDR3 DNA reads TGTGCCAGCAGCAGATCCGGGACAGGGAGTAATTCACCCCTCCACTTT.

In its sample, this clonotype was seen a few times. The chain is built from TRBV19 and TRBJ2-7; the D is unclear. CDR3 size: 19 residues. Germline CDR1 reads LNHDA; CDR2 reads SQIVND (reference sequence). Trimming removed 0 bases at V and 0 bases at J, with 21 bases between. The CDR3 DNA is TGTGCCAGTAGTATAGATTTCTCCGGTCGGCAGACGGGCTCCTACGAGCAGTACTTC. Protein: CASSIDFSGRQTGSYEQYF.

This clonotype came up many times. The genes are TRBV2 and TRBJ2-7; unclear D gene. The ends were cut back, 5 bases at V and 7 bases at J, with 9 bases in the middle. CDR1 is SNHLY and CDR2 is FYNNEI in the germline V gene. This CDR3 has 11 residues. DNA for the CDR3: TGTGCCAGCAGTAACATATTTGAGCAGTACTTC. It encodes CASSNIFEQYF.

The rearrangement links TRBV6-5 to TRBJ1-1, with a possible D match to TRBD1 (6 bases). This CDR3 is built from 16 residues. Trimming took 0 bases from V and 1 from J, leaving 12 bases between them. Germline CDR1 is MNHEY and CDR2 is SVGAGI. CDR3 sequence: CASSYSGAAGNTEAFF. CDR3 nucleotide sequence: TGTGCCAGCAGTTACTCGGGGGCTGCGGGGAACACTGAAGCTTTCTTT.

CDR3 residues: CASSQDWLRDASYEQYF. In DNA form, the CDR3 reads TGTGCCAGCAGCCAAGACTGGTTGCGGGATGCCTCCTACGAGCAGTACTTC. V is TRBV10-3 and J is TRBJ2-7, with D possibly TRBD2 on 6 matching bases. Germline V gives CDR1 ENHRY, CDR2 SYGVKD. This CDR3 is built from 17 residues. Deletions cut 10 bases from V and 0 bases from J, with 25 bases between.

The gene calls are TRBV3-1 and TRBJ1-6; tentatively, D is TRBD1 (6 bases). The CDR3 loop spans 15 amino acids. Trimming removed 1 base at V and 6 bases at J, with 10 bases between. Germline assignment: CDR1 LGHDT and CDR2 YNNKEL (reference sequence). As DNA, the CDR3 is TGTGCCAGCAGCCAAGGGACAGACCCTAATTCACCCCTCCACTTT. Its protein is CASSQGTDPNSPLHF.

The chain couples TRBV4-3 to TRBJ2-2, with 9 bases lining up with TRBD1. V shed 1 base and J 6 bases; nucleotides not matched to a gene: 6. CDR1 LGHNA and CDR2 YSLEER come from the germline V gene. This CDR3 contains 16 residues. The CDR3 DNA reads TGCGCCAGCAGCCAAGTGGGGACAGGGAGGTCCGGGGAGCTGTTTTTT. This encodes CASSQVGTGRSGELFF.

This clonotype was observed once. The rearrangement links TRBV19 to TRBJ1-5; 7 bases align to TRBD1. CDR3 length: 13 amino acids. The germline V gene has CDR1 LNHDA and CDR2 SQIVND (reference sequence). The junction had 9 bases not matched to a gene; V was cut back by 5 bases and J by 11 bases. The CDR3 DNA follows: TGTGCCAGTAGTGACAGGGTTCAAGAGACCCAGCATTTT. Translation gives CASSDRVQETQHF.

There are a few counts of this clonotype. The rearrangement joins TRBV7-8 to TRBJ2-1; possible D gene TRBD2, 6 bases. Germline V gene data show CDR1 as SGHVS and CDR2 as FQNEAQ. The CDR3 runs to 11 residues. Trimming removed 6 bases from V and 10 bases from J, with 10 bases in between. CDR3 in amino acids: CASSWGREQFF. Here the CDR3 DNA reads TGTGCCAGCAGTTGGGGGAGGGAGCAGTTCTTC.

On this clonotype itself: Its ends do not fully match the called genes, so a read error is possible. The rearrangement uses TRBV5-1 and TRBJ2-5; D might be TRBD1 (5 bases). The CDR3 covers 15 residues. Germline values: CDR1 SGHRS, CDR2 YFSETQ. The CDR3 DNA sequence: TGCGCCAGCAGCTTGGCCCCAGGGTATCAAGAGACCAAGTACTTC. This codes for CASSLAPGYQETKYF.

At least ten counts were recorded for this clonotype. The chain recombines TRBV29-1 with TRBJ1-1; no clear D. Germline V CDR1 and CDR2: SQVTM, ANQGSEA. The CDR3 is 12 residues long. V was trimmed by 4 bases and J by 1 base, leaving 7 bases between them. The CDR3 sequence: CSVARRNTEAFF. For the CDR3, the DNA is TGCAGCGTTGCCAGGAGGAACACTGAAGCTTTCTTT. Complete variable domain (other parts from reference TRBV29-1 and TRBJ1-1): SAVISQKPSRDICQRGTSLTIQCQVDSQVTMMFWYRQQPGQSLTLIATANQGSEATYESGFVIDKFPISRPNLTFSTLTVSNMSPEDSSIYLCSVARRNTEAFFGQGTRLTVV.